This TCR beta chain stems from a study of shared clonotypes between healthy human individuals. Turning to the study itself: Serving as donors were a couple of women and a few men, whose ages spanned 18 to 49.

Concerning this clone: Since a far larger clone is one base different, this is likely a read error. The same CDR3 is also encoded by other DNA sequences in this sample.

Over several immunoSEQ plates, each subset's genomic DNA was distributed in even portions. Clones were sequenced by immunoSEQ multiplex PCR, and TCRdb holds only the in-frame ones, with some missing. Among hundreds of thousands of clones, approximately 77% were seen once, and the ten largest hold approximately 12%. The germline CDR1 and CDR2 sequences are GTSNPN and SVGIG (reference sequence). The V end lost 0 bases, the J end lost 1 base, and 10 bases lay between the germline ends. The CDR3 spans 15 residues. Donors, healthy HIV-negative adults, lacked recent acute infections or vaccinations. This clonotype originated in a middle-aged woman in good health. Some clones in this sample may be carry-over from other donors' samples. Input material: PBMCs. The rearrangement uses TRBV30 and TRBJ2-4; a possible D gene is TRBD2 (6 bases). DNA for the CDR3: TGTGCCTGGAGTGTACTCAGCGGGGCCAAAAACATTCAGTACTTC. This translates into CAWSVLSGAKNIQYF. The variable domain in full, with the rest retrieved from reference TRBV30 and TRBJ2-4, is SQTIHQWPATLVQPVGSPLSLECTVEGTSNPNLYWYRQAAGRGLQLLFYSVGIGQISSEVPQNLSASRPQDRQFILSSKKLLLSDSGFYLCAWSVLSGAKNIQYFGAGTRLSVL.